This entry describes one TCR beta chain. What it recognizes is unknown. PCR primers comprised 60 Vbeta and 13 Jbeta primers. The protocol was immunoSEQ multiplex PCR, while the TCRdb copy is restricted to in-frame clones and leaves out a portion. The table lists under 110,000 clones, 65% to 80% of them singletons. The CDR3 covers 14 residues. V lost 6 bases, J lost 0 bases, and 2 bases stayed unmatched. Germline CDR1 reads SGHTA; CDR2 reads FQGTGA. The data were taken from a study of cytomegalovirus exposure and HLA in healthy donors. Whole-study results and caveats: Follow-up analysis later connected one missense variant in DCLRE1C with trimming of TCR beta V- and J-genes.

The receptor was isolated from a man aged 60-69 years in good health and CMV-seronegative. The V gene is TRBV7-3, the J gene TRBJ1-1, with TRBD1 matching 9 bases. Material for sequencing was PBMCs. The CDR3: CASRQGAVNTEAFF. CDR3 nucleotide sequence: TGTGCCAGCAGACAGGGGGCGGTGAACACTGAAGCTTTCTTT.